This is a list of T cell receptor beta chains from one sample in a study of T cell responses to AZD1222 COVID-19 vaccine. Sequenced by immunoSEQ multiplex PCR; TCRdb stores in-frame clones only, minus some. This table has 150,000 to 200,000 clones, approximately 91% appearing once. The specimen comprised peripheral blood, sampled on day 0 of AZD1222 vaccination. The receptors were sampled from an adult in good health. Both conserved end residues are part of each CDR3. Part of the rows lack a size; the others show once, few, many or a class for expanded clones.

.	TRBJ1-2	TRBV7-2	CASSFGQGIPNYGYTF
.	TRBJ1-1	TRBV5-1	CASIGQSNTEAFF
.	TRBJ1-1	TRBV19	CASSYRDRGGNTEAFF
.	TRBJ1-1	TRBV6-9	CASSYSGTEDPEAFF
few	TRBJ1-3	TRBV28	CASSSATGMTGNTIYF
.	TRBJ2-7	TRBV10-3	CAIRPGQGTSGTSYEQYF
few	TRBJ2-7	TRBV19	CASSLRTSSREQYF
few	TRBJ1-5	TRBV3-1/TRBV3-2	CASSVGADQPQHF
.	TRBJ1-2	TRBV19	CASREGGSYGYTF
.	TRBJ1-5	TRBV6-2/TRBV6-3	CASSGQGFQPQHF
.	TRBJ2-7	TRBV6-5	CASSYSGGQGPYEQYF
.	TRBJ2-1	TRBV7-8	CASSFNRPARGYNEQFF
.	TRBJ2-7	TRBV7-8	CASSPVFPGASLGGFEQYF
.	TRBJ1-5	TRBV5-5	CASRLRGGNQPQHF
.	TRBJ1-1	TRBV5-6	CASSFYRDWITEAFF
.	TRBJ2-7	TRBV7-2	CASSPAGRGGIYEQYF
.	TRBJ1-5	TRBV6-5	CASRTGTLFGAQHF
.	TRBJ1-2	TRBV5-4	CASAAGRGQGYGYTF
.	TRBJ1-4	TRBV29-1	CSVRLAVSSTGEKLFF
once	TRBJ2-5	TRBV9	CASSAKGQGRETQYF
.	TRBJ2-1	TRBV19	CASSILAGGSNEQFF
.	TRBJ2-2	TRBV11-2	CASSLGVGELYGELFF
.	TRBJ1-1	TRBV4-3	CASSLVAVTNTEAFF
.	TRBJ1-1	TRBV11-2	CASSLDLTEAFF
.	TRBJ2-7	TRBV7-8	CASSLGFYEQYF
.	TRBJ1-2	TRBV29-1	CSVRTGGDYGYTF
.	TRBJ2-7	TRBV5-4	CASSWEQSYEQYF
once	TRBJ2-1	TRBV7-6	CASSLAAGGSFEQFF
.	TRBJ1-4	TRBV28	CASTGILRANEKLFF
.	TRBJ1-4	TRBV5-1	CASSLSNRLNEKLFF
.	TRBJ1-4	TRBV27	CASSSWTQVNEKLFF
.	TRBJ1-2	TRBV7-6	CASSLYRGGPYGYTF
few	TRBJ2-3	TRBV7-3	CASSSTGGIQDTQYF
once	TRBJ2-6	TRBV7-9	CASSLWRQPEGSGANILTF
.	TRBJ2-7	TRBV13	CASSFFGQGVHEQYF
.	TRBJ2-2	TRBV18	CASSRTGTGELFF
.	TRBJ2-3	TRBV20-1	CNAGFSTQYF
.	TRBJ1-5	TRBV7-2	CASSLGFTGFYSNQPQHF
.	TRBJ1-1	TRBV6-5	CASSPNWGTEAFF
.	TRBJ2-7	TRBV6-6	CASSQDGPGLYEQYF
.	TRBJ1-6	TRBV6-1	CASSQAGTVNSPLHF
.	TRBJ1-2	TRBV24-1	CATSLPGTGGGYTF
.	TRBJ2-3	TRBV5-5	CASSLDPYLRGFF
.	TRBJ1-4	TRBV19	CASSPGTGAANEKLFF
.	TRBJ1-1	TRBV4-3	CASSDETGSNTEAFF
.	TRBJ2-2	TRBV9	CASSLRTHTGELFF
.	TRBJ1-1	TRBV18	CASSPGRDTEAFF
.	TRBJ1-1	TRBV6-5	CASSPTTGQGTEAFF
.	TRBJ1-5	TRBV18	CASSRQGGNQPQHF
.	TRBJ1-4	TRBV28	CASNGGSEKLFF
once	TRBJ1-1	TRBV5-4	CASSLQGRIDTEAFF
once	TRBJ1-1	TRBV4-1	CASSHSQGKPEAFF
.	TRBJ2-3	TRBV19	CASSMGGTDSDTQYF
.	TRBJ1-5	TRBV13	CASSLGGTGGLSNQPQHF
.	TRBJ1-1	TRBV10-1	CASSESGGFGNTEAFF